This T cell receptor (beta chain) originates from a study of liver allograft versus peripheral blood T cells. Study-level information: Comparative analysis was performed on T cell receptor repertoires from transplanted livers and from recipients' peripheral blood.

The CDR3 spans 14 residues. Germline-derived CDR1 and CDR2 are MNHNS and SASEGT. Trimming cost V 5 bases and J 2 bases; bases outside gene matches: 4. This clonotype is medium-sized (0.01 to 0.1%) in the sample. TCRdb re-derived calls from the reads in MiXCR, one entry per CDR3 protein. The data show around 6,600 distinct CDR3 sequences, 16% seen once. This receptor was obtained from a human patient who had a liver transplant. Some of the T cells may derive from the graft donor. The chain is built from TRBV6-1 and TRBJ2-7; 9 bases agree with TRBD1. The CDR3 region has the DNA TGTGCCAGCAGTATCGACAGGGGGACCTACGAGCAGTACTTC. Translating gives CASSIDRGTYEQYF.